This T cell receptor (beta chain) was sequenced for a study of shared clonotypes between healthy human individuals. Points from the study as a whole: The genetic and exposure-history diversity represented was limited by few donors.

In the original workflow: Junction-only immunoSEQ sequences carried no quality scores, so filtering differed. Generated by immunoSEQ multiplex PCR, the TCRdb table keeps only in-frame clones and is missing some. V and J calls and clone size come straight from that table; D and trimming were deduced from the DNA. The table records 450,000 to 500,000 clones, around 73% of them present only once. The CDR3 has 13 amino acids. The germline V gene encodes CDR1 SGHTA and CDR2 FQGNSA. Trimming shortened V by 3 bases and J by 7 bases, and 10 bases separated the two germline ends. The unsorted samples took some 90 million PBMCs to get genomic DNA. With regard to this clone: Its antigen remains unknown.

The sequence came from a woman aged 40 to 50 in good health. Some clones in this sample may be carry-over from other donors' samples. The V gene is TRBV7-2, the J gene TRBJ2-1; D is perhaps TRBD2 (6 bases). Sequencing used PBMCs. This CDR3 reads CASSFPGRNEQFF. As DNA, the CDR3 is TGTGCCAGCAGCTTCCCAGGGAGGAATGAGCAGTTCTTC.